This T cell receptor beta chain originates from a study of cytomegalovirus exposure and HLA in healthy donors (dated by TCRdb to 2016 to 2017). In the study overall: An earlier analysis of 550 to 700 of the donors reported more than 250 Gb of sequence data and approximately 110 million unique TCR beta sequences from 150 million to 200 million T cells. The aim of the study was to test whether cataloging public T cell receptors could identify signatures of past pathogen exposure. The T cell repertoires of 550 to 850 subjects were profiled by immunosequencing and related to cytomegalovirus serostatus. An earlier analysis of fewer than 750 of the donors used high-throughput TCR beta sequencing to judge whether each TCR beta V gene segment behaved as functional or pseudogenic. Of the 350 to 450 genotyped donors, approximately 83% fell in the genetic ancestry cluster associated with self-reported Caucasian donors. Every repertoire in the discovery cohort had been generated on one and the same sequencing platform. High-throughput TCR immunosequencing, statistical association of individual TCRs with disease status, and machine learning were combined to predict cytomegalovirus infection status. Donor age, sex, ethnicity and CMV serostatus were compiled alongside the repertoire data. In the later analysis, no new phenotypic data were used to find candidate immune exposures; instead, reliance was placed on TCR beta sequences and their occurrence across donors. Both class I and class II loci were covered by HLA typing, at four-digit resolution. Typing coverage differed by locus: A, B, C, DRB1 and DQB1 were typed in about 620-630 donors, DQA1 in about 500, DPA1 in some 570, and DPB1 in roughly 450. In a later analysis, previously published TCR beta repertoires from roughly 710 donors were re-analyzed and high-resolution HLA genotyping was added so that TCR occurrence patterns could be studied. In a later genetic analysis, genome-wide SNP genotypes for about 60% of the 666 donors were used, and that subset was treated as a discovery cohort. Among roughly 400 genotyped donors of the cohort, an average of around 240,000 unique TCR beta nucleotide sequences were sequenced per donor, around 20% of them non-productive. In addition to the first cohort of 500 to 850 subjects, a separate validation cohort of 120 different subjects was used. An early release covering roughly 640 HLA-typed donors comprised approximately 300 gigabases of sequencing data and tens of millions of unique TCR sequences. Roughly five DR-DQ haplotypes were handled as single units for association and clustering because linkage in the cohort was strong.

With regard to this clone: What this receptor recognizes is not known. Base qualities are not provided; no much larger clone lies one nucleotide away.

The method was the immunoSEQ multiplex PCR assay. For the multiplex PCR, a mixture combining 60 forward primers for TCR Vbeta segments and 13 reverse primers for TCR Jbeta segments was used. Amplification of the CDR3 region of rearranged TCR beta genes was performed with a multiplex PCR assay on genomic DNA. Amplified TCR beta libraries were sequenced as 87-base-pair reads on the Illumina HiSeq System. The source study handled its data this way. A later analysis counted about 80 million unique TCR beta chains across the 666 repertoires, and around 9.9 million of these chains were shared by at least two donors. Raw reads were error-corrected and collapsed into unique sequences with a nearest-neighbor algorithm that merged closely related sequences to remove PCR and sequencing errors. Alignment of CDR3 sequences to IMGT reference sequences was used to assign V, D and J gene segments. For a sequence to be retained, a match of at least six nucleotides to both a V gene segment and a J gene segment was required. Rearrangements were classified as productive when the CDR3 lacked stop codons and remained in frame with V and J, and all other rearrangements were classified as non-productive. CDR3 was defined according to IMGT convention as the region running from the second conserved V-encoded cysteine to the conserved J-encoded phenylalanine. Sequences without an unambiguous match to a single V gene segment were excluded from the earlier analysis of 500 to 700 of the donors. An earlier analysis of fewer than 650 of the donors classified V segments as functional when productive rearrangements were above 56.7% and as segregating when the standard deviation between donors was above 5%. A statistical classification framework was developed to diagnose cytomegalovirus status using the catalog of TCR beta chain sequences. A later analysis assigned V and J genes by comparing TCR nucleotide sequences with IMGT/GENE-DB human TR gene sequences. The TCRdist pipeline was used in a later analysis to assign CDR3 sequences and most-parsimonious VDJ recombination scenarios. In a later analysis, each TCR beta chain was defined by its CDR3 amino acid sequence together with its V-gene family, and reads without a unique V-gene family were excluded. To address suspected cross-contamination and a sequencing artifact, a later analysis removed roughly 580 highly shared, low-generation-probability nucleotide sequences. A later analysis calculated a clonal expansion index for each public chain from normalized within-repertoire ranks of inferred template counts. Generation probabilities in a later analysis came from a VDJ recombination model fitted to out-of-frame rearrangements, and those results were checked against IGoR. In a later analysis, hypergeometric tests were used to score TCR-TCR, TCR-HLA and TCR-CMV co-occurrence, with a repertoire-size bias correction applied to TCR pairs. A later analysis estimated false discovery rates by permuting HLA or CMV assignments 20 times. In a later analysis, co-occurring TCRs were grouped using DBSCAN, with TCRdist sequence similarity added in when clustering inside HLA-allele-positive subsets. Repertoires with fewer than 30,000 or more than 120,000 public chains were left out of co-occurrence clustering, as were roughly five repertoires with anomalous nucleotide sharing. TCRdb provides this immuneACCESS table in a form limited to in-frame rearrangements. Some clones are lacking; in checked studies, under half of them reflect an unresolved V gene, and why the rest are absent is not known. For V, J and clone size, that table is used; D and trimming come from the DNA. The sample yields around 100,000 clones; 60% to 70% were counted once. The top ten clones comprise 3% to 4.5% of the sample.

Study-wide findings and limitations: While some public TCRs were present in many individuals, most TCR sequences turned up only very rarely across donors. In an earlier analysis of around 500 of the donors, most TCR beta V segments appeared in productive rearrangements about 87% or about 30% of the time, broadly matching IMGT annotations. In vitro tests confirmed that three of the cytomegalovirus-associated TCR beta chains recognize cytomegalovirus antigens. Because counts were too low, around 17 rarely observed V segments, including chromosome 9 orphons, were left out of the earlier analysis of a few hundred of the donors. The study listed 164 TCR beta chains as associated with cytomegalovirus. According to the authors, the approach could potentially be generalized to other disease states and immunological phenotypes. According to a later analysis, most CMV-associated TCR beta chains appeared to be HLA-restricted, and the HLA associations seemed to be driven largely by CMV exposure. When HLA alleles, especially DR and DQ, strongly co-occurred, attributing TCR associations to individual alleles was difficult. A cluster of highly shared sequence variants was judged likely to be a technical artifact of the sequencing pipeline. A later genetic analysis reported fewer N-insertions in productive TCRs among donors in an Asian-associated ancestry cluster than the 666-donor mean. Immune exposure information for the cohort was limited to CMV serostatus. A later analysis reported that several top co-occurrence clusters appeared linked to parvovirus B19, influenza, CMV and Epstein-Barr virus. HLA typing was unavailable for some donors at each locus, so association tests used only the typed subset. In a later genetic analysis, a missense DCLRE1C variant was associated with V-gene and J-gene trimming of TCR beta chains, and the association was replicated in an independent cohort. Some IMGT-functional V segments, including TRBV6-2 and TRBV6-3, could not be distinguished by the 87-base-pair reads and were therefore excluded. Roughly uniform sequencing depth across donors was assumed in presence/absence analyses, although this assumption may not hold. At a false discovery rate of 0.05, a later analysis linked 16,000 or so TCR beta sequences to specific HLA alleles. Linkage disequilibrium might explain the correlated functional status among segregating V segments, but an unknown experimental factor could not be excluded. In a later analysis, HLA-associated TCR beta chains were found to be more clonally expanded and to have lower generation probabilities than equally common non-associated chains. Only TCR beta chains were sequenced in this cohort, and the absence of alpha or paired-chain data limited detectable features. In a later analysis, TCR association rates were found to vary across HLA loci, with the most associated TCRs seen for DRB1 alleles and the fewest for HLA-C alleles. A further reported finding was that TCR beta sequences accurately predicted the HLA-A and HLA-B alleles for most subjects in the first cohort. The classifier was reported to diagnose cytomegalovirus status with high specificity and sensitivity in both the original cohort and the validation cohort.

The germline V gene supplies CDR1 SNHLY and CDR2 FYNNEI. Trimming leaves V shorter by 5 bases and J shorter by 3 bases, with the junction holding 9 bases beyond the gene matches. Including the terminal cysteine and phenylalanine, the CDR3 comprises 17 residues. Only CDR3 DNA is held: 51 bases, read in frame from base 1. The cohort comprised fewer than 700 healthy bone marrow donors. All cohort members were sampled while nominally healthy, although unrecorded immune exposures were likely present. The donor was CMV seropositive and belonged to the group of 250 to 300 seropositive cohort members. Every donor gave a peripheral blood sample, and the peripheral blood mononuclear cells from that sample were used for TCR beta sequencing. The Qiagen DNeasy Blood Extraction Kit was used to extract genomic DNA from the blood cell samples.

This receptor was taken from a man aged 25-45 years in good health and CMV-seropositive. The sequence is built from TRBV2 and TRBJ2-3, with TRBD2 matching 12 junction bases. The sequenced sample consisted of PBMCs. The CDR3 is CASSQGLAGRGTDTQYF. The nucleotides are TGTGCCAGCAGTCAAGGACTAGCGGGGAGAGGTACAGATACGCAGTATTTT.